The rows below give T cell receptor beta chains drawn from one sample of a study of T-cell reconstitution after alpha-beta-depleted transplantation in children. TCRdb independently ran MiXCR on the PCR reads; one entry per CDR3 protein. Counted here are a few hundred thousand distinct CDR3 sequences, roughly 9.1% occurring once; the ten biggest clones make up just under 7.5%. The starting material was PBMCs, obtained before TCRalphabeta/CD19-depleted stem cell transplant. These receptors were taken from a boy under two years old with acute myeloid leukemia, due to receive a stem cell transplant. CDR3s include the opening cysteine and the closing phenylalanine or tryptophan. Fields, in order: J gene, clone size, V gene, D gene, CDR3 DNA, CDR3 protein. The D gene is left open where the match is weak. Where a row states a size, it is once, few, many or the class of an expanded clone; other rows omit it.

J: TRBJ2-5; size: many; V: TRBV5-5; D: .; DNA: TGTGCCAGCCGACCGACCCCTAGAGCACAAGAGACCCAGTACTTC; CDR3: CASRPTPRAQETQYF
J: TRBJ1-5; size: many; V: TRBV4-3; D: .; DNA: TGCGCCAGCAGCCAAGATCGAATACAGCCCCAGCATTTT; CDR3: CASSQDRIQPQHF
J: TRBJ2-7; size: few; V: TRBV11-3; D: .; DNA: TGTGCCAGCAGCTTATACCTCTCCTACGAGCAGTACTTC; CDR3: CASSLYLSYEQYF
J: TRBJ2-3; size: many; V: TRBV20-1; D: TRBD2; DNA: TGCAGTGCTAGGAGGACTAGCGGGAGAAGAGATACGCAGTATTTT; CDR3: CSARRTSGRRDTQYF
J: TRBJ2-2; size: .; V: TRBV6-2/TRBV6-3; D: .; DNA: TGTGCCAGCAGTAAGACTGTCACATCCGGGGAGCTGTTTTTT; CDR3: CASSKTVTSGELFF
J: TRBJ2-3; size: .; V: TRBV18; D: TRBD2; DNA: TGTGCCAGCTCACCCTCTAGCGGGAGAGGCACAGATACGCAGTATTTT; CDR3: CASSPSSGRGTDTQYF
J: TRBJ1-4; size: many; V: TRBV5-1; D: .; DNA: TGCGCCAGCAGCTTGAAAAATCGGGTTAGGACAGCAAAAAATGAAAAACTGTTTTTT; CDR3: CASSLKNRVRTAKNEKLFF
J: TRBJ1-2; size: many; V: TRBV5-1; D: .; DNA: TGCGCCAGCAGCTTGGGAGGTCTCGGCCTCGTCTATGGCTACACCTTC; CDR3: CASSLGGLGLVYGYTF
J: TRBJ2-7; size: .; V: TRBV7-3; D: .; DNA: TGTGCCAGCAGTTTAACGAGTCGGGGGGCGGTCGAGCAGTACTTC; CDR3: CASSLTSRGAVEQYF
J: TRBJ2-1; size: many; V: TRBV12-3/TRBV12-4; D: TRBD1; DNA: TGTGCCAGCAGTCCAACGACAGGGGCGAATGAGCAGTTCTTC; CDR3: CASSPTTGANEQFF
J: TRBJ2-2; size: many; V: TRBV5-1; D: TRBD2; DNA: TGCGCCAGCAGCCGGGGTAGCGGGAGAGGCACCGGGGAGCTGTTTTTT; CDR3: CASSRGSGRGTGELFF
J: TRBJ1-3; size: many; V: TRBV5-4; D: TRBD1; DNA: TGTGCCAGCAGCGGTCAGGGGGGAACTGGAAACACCATATATTTT; CDR3: CASSGQGGTGNTIYF
J: TRBJ1-4; size: .; V: TRBV20-1; D: TRBD1; DNA: TGCAGTGCTAGCCCGGGACAGGGGAATGAAAAACTGTTTTTT; CDR3: CSASPGQGNEKLFF
J: TRBJ2-7; size: many; V: TRBV27; D: TRBD1; DNA: TGTGCCAGCAGTTTAATAGGGGGCAAGTACGAGCAGTACTTC; CDR3: CASSLIGGKYEQYF
J: TRBJ2-1; size: .; V: TRBV9; D: TRBD1; DNA: TGTGCCAGCAGCCCCGCCGGGACAGGGGCGTCGGGTGAGCAGTTCTTC; CDR3: CASSPAGTGASGEQFF
J: TRBJ2-7; size: many; V: TRBV6-2/TRBV6-3; D: .; DNA: TGTGCCAGCAGTTACCGGGGGAGGCTCGCCAACGAGCAGTACTTC; CDR3: CASSYRGRLANEQYF
J: TRBJ2-1; size: many; V: TRBV6-2/TRBV6-3; D: .; DNA: TGTGCCAGCAGTTTCTGGCTTTCTAATGAGCAGTTCTTC; CDR3: CASSFWLSNEQFF
J: TRBJ2-7; size: many; V: TRBV5-1; D: .; DNA: TGCGCCAGCAGCTTGGATAGGGCACCTACCTACGAGCAGTACTTC; CDR3: CASSLDRAPTYEQYF
J: TRBJ2-5; size: many; V: TRBV5-1; D: TRBD2; DNA: TGCGCCAGCACCGTGACCGCCGGGGGGGAGACCCAGTACTTC; CDR3: CASTVTAGGETQYF
J: TRBJ1-4; size: many; V: TRBV29-1; D: .; DNA: TGCAGCGTTGACCGGGGAAGCGAAAAACTGTTTTTT; CDR3: CSVDRGSEKLFF
J: TRBJ2-5; size: .; V: TRBV27; D: TRBD1; DNA: TGTGCCAGCAGTCCGGGGACAGCTCCGTCCCAGTACTTC; CDR3: CASSPGTAPSQYF
J: TRBJ2-5; size: many; V: TRBV5-1; D: .; DNA: TGCGCCAGCAGCTTAGCGGCACAGCGCCAAGAGACCCAGTACTTC; CDR3: CASSLAAQRQETQYF
J: TRBJ2-1; size: once; V: TRBV6-1; D: TRBD1; DNA: TGTGCCAGCACCCCGGCCCCACAGGGGGCTGGCAATGAGCAGTTCTTC; CDR3: CASTPAPQGAGNEQFF
J: TRBJ1-1; size: many; V: TRBV12-3/TRBV12-4; D: .; DNA: TGTGCCAGCAGTTGGGGCAGAGCCCTCGAAGCTTTCTTT; CDR3: CASSWGRALEAFF
J: TRBJ2-1; size: many; V: TRBV7-9; D: .; DNA: TGTGCCAGCAGCTCTCGGGATGAGCAGTTCTTC; CDR3: CASSSRDEQFF
J: TRBJ2-7; size: .; V: TRBV6-2/TRBV6-3; D: .; DNA: TGTGCCAGCAGTTACCAGGTCTACGAGCAGTACTTC; CDR3: CASSYQVYEQYF
J: TRBJ2-1; size: many; V: TRBV20-1; D: TRBD2; DNA: TGCAGTGCTAGAGCTGAGCGGGGGGGCTCCTACAATGAGCAGTTCTTC; CDR3: CSARAERGGSYNEQFF
J: TRBJ2-5; size: .; V: TRBV7-9; D: TRBD2; DNA: TGTGCCAGCAGCGGCTTACCTAGCGGGAGTCTTCAGACCCAGTACTTC; CDR3: CASSGLPSGSLQTQYF
J: TRBJ2-4; size: many; V: TRBV5-1; D: .; DNA: TGCGCCAGCAGCTTGGTTGGACCCCTAGCCAAAAACATTCAGTACTTC; CDR3: CASSLVGPLAKNIQYF
J: TRBJ2-5; size: many; V: TRBV20-1; D: .; DNA: TGCAGTGCTAGGAAAGAGACCCAGTACTTC; CDR3: CSARKETQYF
J: TRBJ2-1; size: .; V: TRBV12-3/TRBV12-4; D: TRBD2; DNA: TGTGCCAGCAGTTTGGTCGGGAGTTGGCTAGCGGGAGGAAGGTCCTACAATGAGCAGTTCTTC; CDR3: CASSLVGSWLAGGRSYNEQFF
J: TRBJ2-4; size: .; V: TRBV5-1; D: TRBD2; DNA: TGCGCCAGCAGCGGAGGACTAGCGGATATAGCCAAAAACATTCAGTACTTC; CDR3: CASSGGLADIAKNIQYF
J: TRBJ2-4; size: .; V: TRBV5-1; D: .; DNA: TGCGCCAGCAGCTCGGACACCGGGATAGCCAAAAACATTCAGTACTTC; CDR3: CASSSDTGIAKNIQYF
J: TRBJ1-1; size: many; V: TRBV10-3; D: .; DNA: TGTGCCATCACCAGGGACGGGAGGAACACTGAAGCTTTCTTT; CDR3: CAITRDGRNTEAFF
J: TRBJ2-2; size: many; V: TRBV5-1; D: .; DNA: TGCGCCAGCAGCTTGCTGGACAGAAAGACCGGGGAGCTGTTTTTT; CDR3: CASSLLDRKTGELFF
J: TRBJ2-1; size: many; V: TRBV12-3/TRBV12-4; D: .; DNA: TGTGCCAGCAGTTTAGGGAGCGCGGTCTACAATGAGCAGTTCTTC; CDR3: CASSLGSAVYNEQFF
J: TRBJ2-7; size: many; V: TRBV12-3/TRBV12-4; D: .; DNA: TGTGCCAGCAGTTTAGCGGGAGAGAACGAGCAGTACTTC; CDR3: CASSLAGENEQYF
J: TRBJ2-1; size: many; V: TRBV4-3; D: TRBD1; DNA: TGCGCCAGCAGCCAAGATCTCGGGACAGGGATCGATGAGCAGTTCTTC; CDR3: CASSQDLGTGIDEQFF
J: TRBJ2-1; size: many; V: TRBV7-3; D: TRBD2; DNA: TGTGCCAGCAGCTCCCATCGGAGTGGGGCGGGAGGAATCCTCAATGAGCAGTTCTTC; CDR3: CASSSHRSGAGGILNEQFF
J: TRBJ2-6; size: many; V: TRBV7-3; D: .; DNA: TGTGCCAGCGCTCCGGGGGCTGGGGCCAACGTCCTGACTTTC; CDR3: CASAPGAGANVLTF
J: TRBJ1-1; size: many; V: TRBV6-6; D: .; DNA: TGTGCCAGCAGACGACTGGATAGGTCTGAAGCTTTCTTT; CDR3: CASRRLDRSEAFF
J: TRBJ1-4; size: many; V: TRBV7-9; D: .; DNA: TGTGCCAGCAGCTTAGGGGACCTGCGGGGTGAAAAACTGTTTTTT; CDR3: CASSLGDLRGEKLFF
J: TRBJ2-3; size: .; V: TRBV5-1; D: TRBD2; DNA: TGCGCCAGCAGCTTGGCACTAGCGGGGACCACAGATACGCAGTATTTT; CDR3: CASSLALAGTTDTQYF
J: TRBJ2-5; size: many; V: TRBV4-2; D: TRBD2; DNA: TGTGCCAGCAGCCCCCAGGGACCACTAGCGGGGGGACCTGACCAAGAGACCCAGTACTTC; CDR3: CASSPQGPLAGGPDQETQYF
J: TRBJ2-7; size: few; V: TRBV18; D: .; DNA: TGTGCCAGCACCCAGAACGCAGGTTTAAGCTCCTACGAGCAGTACTTC; CDR3: CASTQNAGLSSYEQYF
J: TRBJ2-2; size: .; V: TRBV7-2; D: .; DNA: TGTGCCAGCAGCCTCCGGGACAAGGGGCCGTTTTTT; CDR3: CASSLRDKGPFF
J: TRBJ2-1; size: many; V: TRBV5-1; D: .; DNA: TGCGCCAGCAGCTTGATGGGCAATGAGCAGTTCTTC; CDR3: CASSLMGNEQFF
J: TRBJ1-2; size: many; V: TRBV15; D: TRBD1; DNA: TGTGCCACCAGCAGCCGAAGCCGGACAGGGATCTATGGCTACACCTTC; CDR3: CATSSRSRTGIYGYTF
J: TRBJ1-2; size: many; V: TRBV12-3/TRBV12-4; D: TRBD1; DNA: TGTGCCAGCACCGTGACAGGGGCTTTGGATGGCTACACCTTC; CDR3: CASTVTGALDGYTF
J: TRBJ1-6; size: .; V: TRBV23-1; D: .; DNA: TGCGCCAGCTTTTTCAAGGGGGGGAGCTCCTATAATTCACCCCTCCACTTT; CDR3: CASFFKGGSSYNSPLHF
J: TRBJ2-5; size: many; V: TRBV3-1; D: .; DNA: TGTGCCAGCAGCCAAGACCCTCAGACCCAGTACTTC; CDR3: CASSQDPQTQYF